These 10 T cell receptor beta chains were all obtained from the same sample, sequenced in a study of blood T cell repertoires in COVID-19. Clones were read by immunoSEQ multiplex PCR, and TCRdb kept only the in-frame ones, dropping some. This table holds roughly 180,000 clones, roughly 76% found once. The sample comprised peripheral blood. These receptors originate from a woman aged 40 to 50 with COVID-19, enrolled during active disease.

This clone was found once. The chain uses TRBV6-1 and TRBJ2-7, with D perhaps matching TRBD1 (6 bases). The CDR3 runs 16 residues. Trimming cost V 0 bases and J 3 bases, with 15 bases left between them. Germline V gene lookup returns CDR1 MNHNS and CDR2 SASEGT. The CDR3 is CASSEATRGLGYEQYF. CDR3 DNA: TGTGCCAGCAGTGAAGCAACTAGGGGGTTAGGCTACGAGCAGTACTTC.

The gene calls are TRBV5-4 and TRBJ1-1; D remains ambiguous. This CDR3 comprises 13 residues. V was pared by 7 bases and J by 1 base, with 11 bases between. Germline V gene data show CDR1 as SGHNT and CDR2 as YYREEE (reference sequence). CDR3 DNA: TGTGCCAGCCGCAACAGACCGAACACTGAAGCTTTCTTT. Translating gives CASRNRPNTEAFF.

V usage is TRBV2 and J usage is TRBJ2-5; D call uncertain. Trimming cost V 10 bases and J 5 bases, with 11 bases left between them. CDR1 is SNHLY, CDR2 FYNNEI, per germline. CDR3 length equals 11 residues. CDR3 amino acids: CATYNGETQYF. DNA for the CDR3: TGTGCCACCTACAACGGGGAGACCCAGTACTTC.

About this clone: The sample contains more than one DNA sequence encoding this CDR3. The chain recombines TRBV12-3 or TRBV12-4 with TRBJ1-1; TRBD1 is a possible D gene (6 bases). V was cut by 0 bases and J by 4 bases, with 6 bases left in between. The CDR3 loop spans 13 amino acids. The CDR3 spells CASSLAGGTEAFF. CDR3 in DNA: TGTGCCAGCAGTTTAGCAGGGGGCACTGAAGCTTTCTTT.

The rearrangement links TRBV10-3 to TRBJ1-1; 8 nucleotides match TRBD1. Trimming removed 9 bases from V and 4 bases from J; junction bases left unmatched: 4. Germline CDR1 ENHRY, CDR2 SYGVKD. This CDR3 spans 12 amino acids. The CDR3 protein is CAINRGGTEAFF. DNA for the CDR3: TGTGCCATTAACAGGGGGGGCACTGAAGCTTTCTTT.

The chain is built from TRBV5-4 and TRBJ1-1; 8 nucleotides line up with TRBD1. The CDR3 spans 13 residues. The germline V gene has CDR1 SGHNT and CDR2 YYREEE (reference sequence). Germline trimming cut 3 bases from V and 4 bases from J; bases unmatched to any gene: 2. For the CDR3, the DNA is TGTGCCAGCAGCTACGGACAGGGCACTGAAGCTTTCTTT. Residues: CASSYGQGTEAFF.

This clone was counted a single time. The chain recombines TRBV24-1 with TRBJ2-5, with TRBD2 identical over 10 bases. The CDR3 contains 14 residues. Germline V lookup: CDR1 KGHDR, CDR2 SFDVKD. After removal of 7 bases from V and 3 bases from J, the junction contained 4 bases not matched to a gene. CDR3 region: CATRQAGGEETQYF. CDR3 nucleotide sequence: TGTGCCACCAGGCAAGCGGGAGGGGAAGAGACCCAGTACTTC.

The chain joins TRBV20-1 to TRBJ1-1; D remains ambiguous. Germline CDR1 reads DFQATT; CDR2 reads SNEGSKA (reference sequence). V lost 8 bases and J 1 base, leaving 8 bases between the germline ends. This CDR3 region has 11 residues. DNA of the CDR3: TGCAGTACCCTTAGGAACACTGAAGCTTTCTTT. Translation gives CSTLRNTEAFF.

The CDR3 spells CASSEASRDRDSNQPQHF. The DNA for the CDR3 is TGTGCCAGCAGTGAAGCGTCCCGGGACAGGGATAGCAATCAGCCCCAGCATTTT. The genes are TRBV6-4 and TRBJ1-5; 9 bases line up with TRBD1. The length of the CDR3 is 18 residues. The J segment lost 0 bases and the V segment lost 3 bases, leaving 9 bases of the junction unmatched. Germline lookup yields CDR1 MRHNA and CDR2 SNTAGT.

The chain recombines TRBV6-5 with TRBJ1-4; D is uncertain. The CDR3 runs 13 residues. Deletions cut 4 bases from V and 4 bases from J, with 7 bases between. CDR1 is MNHEY, CDR2 SVGAGI, per germline. Written as DNA, the CDR3 is TGTGCCAGCAGTTGGTCTATTAATGAAAAACTGTTTTTT. This encodes CASSWSINEKLFF.